This passage covers 7 T cell receptor beta chains from one sample sequenced in a study of blood T cells in healthy people across ages. Next came a second PCR, run for about 7 to 12 cycles, which used a sample-barcoded 5' primer along with a J-beta primer mix. MiXCR, applied by TCRdb to the 5' RACE reads, yields one record per CDR3 protein. Here the sample spans over 750,000 distinct CDR3 sequences, roughly 25% being singletons. These data also formed part of another study, on T cells of mothers and their children.

Sequencing input: blood. The receptors come from a boy aged 5 to 17 in good health.

The chain is built from TRBV19 and TRBJ2-7; D is possibly TRBD2 (6 bases). Germline V gene lookup returns CDR1 LNHDA and CDR2 SQIVND (reference sequence). The CDR3 sequence is 15 residues long. Trimming shortened V by 5 bases and J by 2 bases, and 16 bases separated the two germline ends. This chain's CDR3 is CASSHVAVDPYEQYF. The CDR3 coding sequence is TGTGCCAGTAGTCACGTAGCGGTGGACCCCTACGAGCAGTACTTC.

The chain uses TRBV7-8 and TRBJ2-7; D not resolved. The V and J ends lost 2 bases and 5 bases respectively, with 4 bases between them. Germline V CDR1 and CDR2: SGHVS, FQNEAQ. The CDR3 totals 11 residues. CDR3 residues: CASSLKDEQYF. CDR3 bases: TGTGCCAGCAGCTTAAAGGACGAGCAGTACTTC.

The chain employs TRBV18 and TRBJ2-5, with 11 bases that match TRBD1. The J call may be wrong; the DNA end is better matched by TRBJ2-1. The CDR3 consists of 16 residues. The germline V gene has CDR1 KGHSH and CDR2 LQKENI. The DNA for the CDR3 is TGTGCCAGCTCACGCATCGGACAGGGGGCGATGGGGGAGCAGTTCTTC. This encodes CASSRIGQGAMGEQFF.

The genes are TRBV5-1 and TRBJ2-7; TRBD1 is a possible D gene (5 bases). Trimming shortened V by 3 bases and J by 2 bases, and 9 bases separated the two germline ends. The CDR3 totals 13 residues. Germline loops: CDR1 SGHRS, CDR2 YFSETQ. The CDR3 reads CASSSTVAYEQYF. The CDR3 DNA reads as TGCGCCAGCAGCTCGACAGTAGCCTACGAGCAGTACTTC.

As regards this clonotype: Compared with germline, one end of the junction differs, possibly owing to a read error. This chain joins TRBV7-7 and TRBJ2-5; the D gene is possibly TRBD2 (6 bases). Germline loops: CDR1 SSHAT, CDR2 FNYEAQ (reference sequence). The CDR3 has 15 amino acids. For the CDR3, the DNA is TGTGCTAGCAGTTCCCCCGGGGGACTCCAAGAGACCCAGTACTTC. Translated: CASSSPGGLQETQYF.

For the CDR3, the DNA is TGCGCCAGCAGCTTGGAGGGACAGAATCAGCCCCAGCATTTT. It codes for CASSLEGQNQPQHF. V usage is TRBV5-1 and J usage is TRBJ1-5, with 7 bases that match TRBD1. V shed 0 bases, J shed 4 bases, and the junction held 1 base outside the gene matches. The CDR3 runs to 14 residues. Germline V CDR1 and CDR2: SGHRS, YFSETQ.

Comments on this clonotype: This could be a read error, since a much larger clone is one nucleotide away. The chain is built from TRBV28 and TRBJ1-6; the match to TRBD1 covers 8 bases. Germline loops: CDR1 MDHEN, CDR2 SYDVKM. The CDR3 runs 14 residues. V shed 3 bases, J shed 6 bases, and the junction held 1 base outside the gene matches. CDR3 DNA: TGTGCCAGCAGTTTCGGACAGGGTAATTCACCCCTCCACTTT. Encoded protein: CASSFGQGNSPLHF.